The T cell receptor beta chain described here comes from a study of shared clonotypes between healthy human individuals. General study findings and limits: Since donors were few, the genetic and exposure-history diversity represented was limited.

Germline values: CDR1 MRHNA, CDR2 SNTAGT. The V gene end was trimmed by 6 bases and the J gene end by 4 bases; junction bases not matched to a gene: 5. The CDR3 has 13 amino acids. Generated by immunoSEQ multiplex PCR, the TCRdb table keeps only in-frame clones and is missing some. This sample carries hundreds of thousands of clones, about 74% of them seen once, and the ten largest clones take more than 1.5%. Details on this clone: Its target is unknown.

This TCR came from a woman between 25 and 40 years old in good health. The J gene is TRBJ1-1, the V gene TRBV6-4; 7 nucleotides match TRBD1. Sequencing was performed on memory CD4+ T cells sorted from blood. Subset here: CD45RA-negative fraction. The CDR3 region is CASRNRGGTEAFF. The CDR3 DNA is TGTGCCAGCAGGAACAGGGGAGGCACTGAAGCTTTCTTT.